Listed here are 23 T cell receptor beta chains from one sample, sequenced in a study of control samples from healthy donors and cancer patients. Using immunoSEQ multiplex PCR, the repertoire was profiled, and TCRdb retains in-frame clones only, with some absent. The sample yields 120,000 or so clones, roughly 84% seen once. Sequencing was performed on blood. The receptors derive from a man between 18 and 29 years old in good health.

This clone was recorded many times. The chain combines TRBV2 with TRBJ1-4; TRBD1 might be the D (5 bases). Germline V gene sequence: CDR1 SNHLY, CDR2 FYNNEI. Trimming cost V 7 bases and J 3 bases, with 15 bases left between them. The CDR3 has 15 residues. The CDR3 protein is CASTDPGRPNEKLFF. The CDR3 DNA sequence: TGTGCCAGCACTGATCCGGGACGGCCTAATGAAAAACTGTTTTTT.

This sequence joins TRBV7-2 and TRBJ1-5; 12 nucleotides line up with TRBD1. This CDR3 spans 16 amino acids. J lost 5 bases, V lost 5 bases, and 7 bases had no gene match. CDR1 and CDR2 (germline): SGHTA, FQGNSA. The CDR3 spells CASSDRDRGQDQPQHF. In nucleotides, the CDR3 is TGTGCCAGCAGCGACCGGGACAGGGGGCAGGATCAGCCCCAGCATTTT.

The chain combines TRBV7-9 with TRBJ2-7, with TRBD1 matching over 11 bases. With 1 base clipped from V and 6 bases from J, the junction kept 14 bases outside the gene matches. CDR1 is SEHNR and CDR2 is FQNEAQ in the germline V gene (reference sequence). The CDR3 contains 18 residues. CDR3 sequence (DNA): TGTGCCAGCAGCTTAGGACTTGCCGGGACAGGGGGATCAGCCGAGCAGTACTTC. Protein product: CASSLGLAGTGGSAEQYF.

This chain uses TRBV6-5 with TRBJ1-5; D is ambiguous. V lost 5 bases, J lost 5 bases, and 10 bases lay in between. Per germline, CDR1 MNHEY and CDR2 SVGAGI. This CDR3 contains 13 residues. DNA of the CDR3: TGTGCCAGCAGTATCCAGGAGGATCAGCCCCAGCATTTT. This gives the protein CASSIQEDQPQHF.

The gene calls are TRBV19 and TRBJ2-3; 10 bases map to TRBD1. Germline lookup yields CDR1 LNHDA and CDR2 SQIVND (reference sequence). Germline trimming cut 7 bases from V and 6 bases from J; bases unmatched to any gene: 13. The CDR3 spans 16 residues. CDR3 nucleotide sequence: TGTGCCAGTAAACCCCGGGACAGGGGTTCCGTGGATACGCAGTATTTT. It encodes CASKPRDRGSVDTQYF. The entire variable domain, with the rest obtained from reference TRBV19 and TRBJ2-3, is as follows: DGGITQSPKYLFRKEGQNVTLSCEQNLNHDAMYWYRQDPGQGLRLIYYSQIVNDFQKGDIAEGYSVSREKKESFPLTVTSAQKNPTAFYLCASKPRDRGSVDTQYFGPGTRLTVL.

V usage is TRBV9 and J usage is TRBJ2-1; TRBD1 matches 9 bases. Germline CDR1 SGDLS, CDR2 YYNGEE. With V trimmed by 3 bases and J by 2 bases, 3 bases remained unmatched. The CDR3 loop spans 15 amino acids. This chain's CDR3 is CASSDRQGAYNEQFF. The CDR3 DNA sequence: TGTGCCAGCAGCGATAGACAGGGGGCCTACAATGAGCAGTTCTTC.

J is TRBJ2-2 and V is TRBV19; a possible D gene is TRBD2 (5 bases). V was clipped by 6 bases and J by 4 bases, with 15 bases between them. Per germline, CDR1 LNHDA and CDR2 SQIVND (reference sequence). This CDR3 is built from 15 residues. The CDR3 DNA follows: TGTGCCAGTAGCCGACCAGGAGGTGTCACCGGGGAGCTGTTTTTT. Translation: CASSRPGGVTGELFF.

The rearrangement links TRBV19 to TRBJ1-2; 8 bases fit TRBD1. The J segment lost 7 bases and the V segment lost 5 bases, leaving 6 bases of the junction unmatched. Germline CDR1 and CDR2: LNHDA and SQIVND (reference sequence). This CDR3 is built from 13 residues. The CDR3 region is CASSARGHGGYTF. The CDR3 DNA reads as TGTGCCAGTAGTGCCAGGGGGCATGGTGGCTACACCTTC. The full variable domain, in which reference TRBV19 and TRBJ1-2 provide the parts outside the CDR3, is DGGITQSPKYLFRKEGQNVTLSCEQNLNHDAMYWYRQDPGQGLRLIYYSQIVNDFQKGDIAEGYSVSREKKESFPLTVTSAQKNPTAFYLCASSARGHGGYTFGSGTRLTVV.

V is TRBV6-5 and J is TRBJ2-2; possibly TRBD1 for D (5 bases). V lost 6 bases, J lost 2 bases, and 10 bases lay in between. Germline-derived CDR1 and CDR2 are MNHEY and SVGAGI. The CDR3 has 14 amino acids. Written as DNA, the CDR3 is TGTGCCAGCAGCCCAGGGCCAAACACCGGGGAGCTGTTTTTT. Encoded protein: CASSPGPNTGELFF.

V and J are TRBV28 and TRBJ2-1; TRBD1 matches 8 bases. CDR1 MDHEN and CDR2 SYDVKM come from the germline V gene. There are 13 residues in the CDR3. The V gene end was trimmed by 5 bases and the J gene end by 9 bases; junction bases not matched to a gene: 6. In DNA form, the CDR3 reads TGTGCCAGCAGTCAGACAGGGGTGGTTGAGCAGTTCTTC. Translation: CASSQTGVVEQFF.

J is TRBJ2-7 and V is TRBV18; TRBD2 matches at 10 bases. J was trimmed by 2 bases and V by 1 base; bases with no gene match: 5. CDR3 length: 16 amino acids. Germline V gene data show CDR1 as KGHSH and CDR2 as LQKENI. CDR3: CASSPLKREGTYEQYF. Written as DNA, the CDR3 is TGTGCCAGCTCACCACTCAAGCGGGAGGGTACCTACGAGCAGTACTTC.

The chain joins TRBV11-3 to TRBJ2-1; 9 bases are shared with TRBD1. CDR1 SGHNT and CDR2 YENEEA come from the germline V gene. J lost 8 bases, V lost 5 bases, and 16 bases had no gene match. The CDR3 sequence is 17 residues long. The CDR3 loop reads CASSPRHGDRGSHEQFF. As DNA, the CDR3 is TGTGCCAGCAGCCCCCGTCACGGTGACAGGGGGTCCCATGAGCAGTTCTTC. The whole variable domain, filled in from reference TRBV11-3 and TRBJ2-1, reads EAGVVQSPRYKIIEKKQPVAFWCNPISGHNTLYWYLQNLGQGPELLIRYENEEAVDDSQLPKDRFSAERLKGVDSTLKIQPAELGDSAVYLCASSPRHGDRGSHEQFFGPGTRLTVL.

The rearrangement joins TRBV9 to TRBJ2-1; no clear D. Germline V gives CDR1 SGDLS, CDR2 YYNGEE. Trimming cost V 0 bases and J 6 bases, with 10 bases left between them. The CDR3 has 14 amino acids. The CDR3 reads CASSVGLRSNEQFF. As DNA, the CDR3 is TGTGCCAGCAGCGTAGGGCTCAGGAGCAATGAGCAGTTCTTC.

The rearrangement joins TRBV30 to TRBJ2-2; D might be TRBD1 or TRBD2, each matching 5 bases. Trimming stripped 8 bases from V and 5 bases from J, with 15 bases between. Germline lookup yields CDR1 GTSNPN and CDR2 SVGIG (reference sequence). CDR3 length equals 13 residues. The CDR3 DNA reads TGTGCCAGGGACGGGACCCCGACCGGGGAGCTGTTTTTT. Protein sequence: CARDGTPTGELFF.

The V call is TRBV24-1, the J call TRBJ1-5; tentatively, D is TRBD1 (5 bases). Germline V lookup: CDR1 KGHDR, CDR2 SFDVKD. Deletions cut 4 bases from V and 3 bases from J, with 9 bases between. The CDR3 runs 14 residues. The CDR3 loop is CATSESGDNQPQHF. In DNA, the CDR3 is TGTGCCACCAGTGAGTCGGGGGACAATCAGCCCCAGCATTTT.

This clone was seen just once. The chain recombines TRBV27 with TRBJ1-3; a possible D gene is TRBD1 (5 bases). Deletions cut 7 bases from V and 1 base from J, with 8 bases between. The CDR3 runs to 13 residues. Germline V gene data show CDR1 as MNHEY and CDR2 as SMNVEV (reference sequence). The CDR3 spells CASIGGSGNTIYF. CDR3 nucleotide sequence: TGTGCCAGCATTGGGGGTTCTGGAAACACCATATATTTT.

The chain recombines TRBV2 with TRBJ1-1; TRBD1 matches 7 bases. V lost 3 bases and J lost 3; bases outside the gene matches: 4. CDR1 and CDR2 from the germline V gene are SNHLY and FYNNEI. The CDR3 loop spans 14 amino acids. The CDR3 loop reads CASSDQGQDTEAFF. The CDR3 DNA sequence: TGTGCCAGCAGTGATCAAGGACAGGACACTGAAGCTTTCTTT.

This clone was counted a single time. The J gene is TRBJ2-1, the V gene TRBV9, with 10 positions matching TRBD2. The germline gives CDR1 SGDLS, CDR2 YYNGEE. The CDR3 spans 15 residues. Unmatched junction bases numbered 3, after V lost 1 base and J lost 5 bases. CDR3 region: CASSVLAGVNNEQFF. The CDR3 DNA is TGTGCCAGCAGCGTACTAGCGGGAGTTAACAATGAGCAGTTCTTC.

The genes are TRBV7-2 and TRBJ1-1, with D unresolved. Germline values: CDR1 SGHTA, CDR2 FQGNSA. This CDR3 region has 13 residues. V lost 5 bases and J 2 bases, leaving 9 bases between the germline ends. The CDR3 is CASSSSRNTEAFF. CDR3 nucleotide sequence: TGTGCCAGCAGCAGCAGTAGAAACACTGAAGCTTTCTTT.

The chain links TRBV5-6 to TRBJ1-1; D unclear. The V and J ends lost 2 bases and 4 bases respectively, with 12 bases between them. The CDR3 is 14 amino acids. Germline V gene sequence: CDR1 SGHDT, CDR2 YYEEEE. The CDR3 coding sequence is TGTGCCAGCAGCTTTTATAGCATCTCCACTGAAGCTTTCTTT. Its protein product is CASSFYSISTEAFF.

J is TRBJ1-5 and V is TRBV9, with D possibly TRBD1 on 5 matching bases. CDR3 length equals 14 residues. CDR1 is SGDLS, CDR2 YYNGEE, per germline. Deletions cut 4 bases from V and 7 bases from J, with 15 bases between. This CDR3 is CASSRGGVAQPQHF. Written as DNA, the CDR3 is TGTGCCAGCAGCAGGGGTGGAGTAGCACAGCCCCAGCATTTT.

This chain links TRBV5-4 with TRBJ2-5; TRBD2 matches at 9 bases. Germline-derived CDR1 and CDR2 are SGHNT and YYREEE (reference sequence). Trimming removed 2 bases from V and 4 bases from J; junction bases left unmatched: 3. This CDR3 comprises 14 residues. DNA of the CDR3: TGTGCCAGCAGCTTAGCGGGAGGTGGAGAGACCCAGTACTTC. It specifies CASSLAGGGETQYF.

The chain carries TRBV7-9 and TRBJ1-1; D unclear. CDR3 size: 12 residues. Germline V CDR1 and CDR2: SEHNR, FQNEAQ (reference sequence). V was cut by 6 bases and J by 1 base, with 6 bases left in between. The CDR3 loop reads CASRKGNTEAFF. The CDR3 bases are TGTGCCAGCAGGAAGGGGAACACTGAAGCTTTCTTT.